This entry concerns a single TCR beta chain. Its antigen is undetermined. Germline CDR1 and CDR2: SNHLY and FYNNEI. V was trimmed by 2 bases and J by 0 bases, leaving 11 bases between them. The CDR3 is 15 amino acids. This sample is drawn from a study of T cell responses to AZD1222 COVID-19 vaccine. Study context: The study pooled second doses at about 4 or about 12 weeks. General study findings and limits: Researchers took repertoire samples only after the peak T cell response had come.

Libraries were prepared by immunoSEQ multiplex PCR; TCRdb keeps only in-frame clonotypes and omits some of them. The sample holds just under 85,000 clones, roughly nine tenths seen once. Sequences were derived from peripheral blood, sampled on day 0 of AZD1222 vaccination. The gene calls are TRBV2 and TRBJ2-7; a possible D gene is TRBD2 (5 bases). The TCR sequence derives from an adult in good health. CDR3 in amino acids: CASSESGRSSYEQYF. Written as DNA, the CDR3 is TGTGCCAGCAGTGAATCGGGGAGAAGCTCCTACGAGCAGTACTTC.